Listed here are 30 T cell receptor beta chains from one sample, sequenced in a study of blood T cells in healthy people across ages. The second PCR ran 7 to 11 cycles with a sample-barcoded 5' primer and J-beta primers. TCRdb recomputed calls from the 5' RACE reads with MiXCR, one row per CDR3 protein. The data contain 1.8 million or so distinct CDR3 sequences, 30% to 40% of them seen just once; the ten biggest clones take up roughly 23%. Sequencing was performed on blood. The receptor set was obtained from a human donor in good health.

V is TRBV12-3 or TRBV12-4 and J is TRBJ1-5, with 7 bases aligning to TRBD1. J lost 4 bases, V lost 6 bases, and 15 bases had no gene match. CDR3 length equals 17 residues. The CDR3 DNA reads as TGTGCCAGCAGCCTGGGACAGCTGGGCACCAGGAATCAGCCCCAGCATTTT. Its protein product is CASSLGQLGTRNQPQHF.

This chain links TRBV29-1 with TRBJ2-2, with 9 bases identical to TRBD1. The CDR3 is made up of 14 amino acids. V dropped 6 bases and J dropped 4; count of bases not matched to a gene: 6. Germline values: CDR1 SQVTM, CDR2 ANQGSEA. This CDR3 reads CSVAGTGTTGELFF. The CDR3 DNA is TGCAGCGTGGCCGGGACAGGGACCACCGGGGAGCTGTTTTTT.

The gene calls are TRBV29-1 and TRBJ1-3; unclear D gene. Germline CDR1 and CDR2: SQVTM and ANQGSEA. Trimming shortened V by 7 bases and J by 4 bases, and 8 bases separated the two germline ends. This CDR3 region has 11 residues. The CDR3 DNA is TGCAGCGCCGAACAGGGAAACACCATATATTTT. Amino acids: CSAEQGNTIYF.

In this sample, this clonotype turned up once. Germline and junction disagree at one end, which may indicate a read error. The gene calls are TRBV12-3 or TRBV12-4 and TRBJ2-3, with D possibly being TRBD1 (6 bases). The CDR3 runs 18 residues. The CDR3 spells CASSIGYGDIGRTDTEYF. CDR3 DNA sequence: TGTGCCAGCAGCATCGGGTACGGGGACATCGGAAGGACAGATACGGAGTATTTT.

Remarks on this clonotype: Given a much more abundant clone one base away, this may be a read error. This rearrangement joins TRBV20-1 to TRBJ2-3, with D tentatively TRBD1 (6 bases). The CDR3 contains 13 residues. The germline gives CDR1 DFQATT, CDR2 SNEGSKA (reference sequence). The CDR3 sequence is CSARKQGPDAQYF. The CDR3 DNA reads as TGCAGTGCTAGAAAACAGGGCCCAGATGCGCAGTATTTT.

On this clonotype itself: A read error may account for a junction end that differs from germline. The rearrangement joins TRBV11-2 to TRBJ2-4, with 16 bases that match TRBD2. This CDR3 region has 22 residues. Germline V gene lookup returns CDR1 SGHAT and CDR2 FQNNGV. The CDR3 loop is CASSPRRGLAGGQVEAKNIRYF. The CDR3 DNA is TGTGCCAGCAGCCCTCGACGGGGACTAGCGGGGGGGCAGGTGGAGGCCAAAAACATTCGGTACTTC. Using reference TRBV11-2 and TRBJ2-4 for the parts outside the CDR3, the full variable domain is EAGVAQSPRYKIIEKRQSVAFWCNPISGHATLYWYQQILGQGPKLLIQFQNNGVVDDSQLPKDRFSAERLKGVDSTLKIQPAKLEDSAVYLCASSPRRGLAGGQVEAKNIRYFGAGTRLSVL.

This clonotype was found a few times. The rearrangement joins TRBV28 to TRBJ2-5; TRBD2 matches at 12 bases. Germline trimming cut 4 bases from V and 5 bases from J; bases unmatched to any gene: 8. Per germline, CDR1 MDHEN and CDR2 SYDVKM. CDR3 length: 16 residues. The CDR3 reads CASSSPTSGGWETQYF. The CDR3, as DNA: TGTGCCAGCAGTTCCCCGACTAGCGGGGGTTGGGAGACCCAGTACTTC.

This clonotype has just a few counts. The chain has TRBV13 and TRBJ2-7; TRBD1 is a possible D gene (6 bases). V was trimmed by 0 bases and J by 3 bases, leaving 15 bases between them. CDR1 and CDR2 (germline): PRHDT, FYEKMQ (reference sequence). The CDR3 contains 16 residues. CDR3 DNA: TGTGCCAGCAGCTTAGGGGGACCGGGACACAACTACGAGCAGTACTTC. This encodes CASSLGGPGHNYEQYF.

The chain recombines TRBV20-1 with TRBJ1-2, with no clear D. The germline CDR1 and CDR2 sequences are DFQATT and SNEGSKA (reference sequence). The CDR3 spans 11 residues. V was cut by 2 bases and J by 5 bases, with 6 bases left in between. The CDR3 DNA follows: TGCAGTGCTAGAAGCCAGTATGGCTACACCTTC. This translates into CSARSQYGYTF.

This clonotype came up a few times. The J gene is TRBJ1-6, the V gene TRBV27; possible D gene TRBD1, 6 bases. The germline V gene has CDR1 MNHEY and CDR2 SMNVEV (reference sequence). CDR3 size: 14 residues. The ends were cut back, 5 bases at V and 8 bases at J, with 13 bases in the middle. The chain's CDR3 is CASSRRTADSPLHF. Here the CDR3 DNA reads TGTGCCAGCAGTCGAAGGACAGCAGATTCACCCCTCCACTTT.

This clonotype appeared a few times. This chain joins TRBV29-1 and TRBJ2-2; 8 bases match TRBD1. Germline assignment: CDR1 SQVTM and CDR2 ANQGSEA. Unmatched junction bases numbered 5, after V lost 6 bases and J lost 5 bases. The CDR3 is made up of 13 amino acids. DNA of the CDR3: TGCAGCGTCACAGGGGGTGGGACCGGGGAGCTGTTTTTT. Translation gives CSVTGGGTGELFF.

The chain couples TRBV20-1 to TRBJ1-5; the D is unclear. The germline V and J ends were trimmed by 1 base and 6 bases, with 13 bases remaining between them. The CDR3 runs 14 residues. Germline-derived CDR1 and CDR2 are DFQATT and SNEGSKA (reference sequence). CDR3: CSARGAGITQPQHF. CDR3 nucleotides: TGCAGTGCTAGAGGTGCGGGGATCACTCAGCCCCAGCATTTT.

The DNA of the CDR3 is TGTGCCAGCAGCCCTCGGACTAGCGGGGGGGCCATCTACGAGCAGTACTTC. Translated: CASSPRTSGGAIYEQYF. The rearrangement uses TRBV5-6 and TRBJ2-7, with TRBD2 matching 15 bases. J was trimmed by 3 bases and V by 4 bases; bases with no gene match: 8. Germline loops: CDR1 SGHDT, CDR2 YYEEEE. This CDR3 region has 17 residues.

The chain recombines TRBV29-1 with TRBJ2-7; D might be TRBD1 (6 bases). This CDR3 has 15 residues. V was pared by 5 bases and J by 1 base, with 18 bases between. Germline V CDR1 and CDR2: SQVTM, ANQGSEA. The CDR3 protein is CSVLKLDRMSYEQYF. DNA of the CDR3: TGCAGCGTTCTCAAACTGGACAGAATGTCCTACGAGCAGTACTTC.

The V gene is TRBV10-2, the J gene TRBJ1-5; D ambiguous. Germline loops: CDR1 WSHSY, CDR2 SAAADI. Trimming cost V 4 bases and J 7 bases, with 11 bases left between them. The CDR3 has 13 amino acids. The CDR3 is CASSGRGYQPQHF. The CDR3 DNA reads TGCGCCAGCAGTGGAAGAGGGTACCAGCCCCAGCATTTT.

CDR3 sequence: CSASPGVGRTGSSYNSPLHF. CDR3 DNA: TGCAGTGCTAGTCCAGGGGTTGGTCGGACAGGCAGCTCCTATAATTCACCCCTCCACTTT. The chain links TRBV20-1 to TRBJ1-6; TRBD1 aligns across 7 bases. Germline assignment: CDR1 DFQATT and CDR2 SNEGSKA (reference sequence). The V segment lost 3 bases and the J segment 0 bases; nucleotides outside the gene matches: 17. The CDR3 length is 20 residues.

This clonotype was detected only a few times. This chain connects TRBV4-1 to TRBJ2-6; 8 nucleotides line up with TRBD1. The V gene end was trimmed by 0 bases and the J gene end by 5 bases; junction bases not matched to a gene: 12. The CDR3 sequence is 19 residues long. Germline CDR1 reads MGHRA; CDR2 reads YSYEKL. The CDR3: CASSQDRGQGAGRANVLTF. The DNA of the CDR3 is TGCGCCAGCAGCCAAGATCGGGGGCAGGGGGCTGGTAGGGCCAACGTCCTGACTTTC.

With regard to this clonotype: A much larger clone lies one base from this, so it may be a read error. The rearrangement joins TRBV12-3 or TRBV12-4 to TRBJ2-5; D remains ambiguous. The CDR3 spans 13 residues. The CDR3 reads CASSLANREAQYF. CDR3 nucleotides: TGTGCCAGCAGTTTAGCCAATCGAGAGGCCCAGTACTTC.

The V and J genes are TRBV5-1 and TRBJ1-2, with 12 positions matching TRBD1. Trimming removed 4 bases from V and 8 bases from J; junction bases left unmatched: 12. The germline V gene encodes CDR1 SGHRS and CDR2 YFSETQ. The CDR3 has 16 residues. CDR3 residues: CASSREGQGASGGYTF. The CDR3, as DNA: TGCGCCAGCAGCCGCGAGGGACAGGGGGCAAGCGGAGGCTACACCTTC.

The chain uses TRBV12-3 or TRBV12-4 and TRBJ1-2, with TRBD1 matching 8 bases. V was pared by 5 bases and J by 7 bases, with 9 bases of the junction left unmatched. The CDR3 has 14 amino acids. CDR3 DNA sequence: TGTGCCAGCAGTGACAGGGACAGGTATTTTGGCTACACCTTC. Its protein product is CASSDRDRYFGYTF.

This chain joins TRBV20-1 and TRBJ2-1; 8 bases are a match to TRBD2. The germline V gene has CDR1 DFQATT and CDR2 SNEGSKA (reference sequence). CDR3 length equals 16 residues. V trimming: 2 bases; J trimming: 14 bases; junction bases outside the gene matches: 20. CDR3 in DNA: TGCAGTGCTAGACACGCAAGGACTAGCAGGGACCAAGGAGAGTTCTTC. It is translated as CSARHARTSRDQGEFF.

This clonotype was seen only a few times. The rearrangement uses TRBV3-1 and TRBJ2-1; no definite D call. Trimming pared 4 bases from V and 8 bases from J, leaving 30 bases between. Germline V lookup: CDR1 LGHDT, CDR2 YNNKEL (reference sequence). The CDR3 runs to 19 residues. The CDR3 region is CASSLIRPGRVPQIDEQFF. The DNA of the CDR3 is TGTGCCAGCAGCCTTATACGACCGGGTAGAGTCCCACAGATCGATGAGCAGTTCTTC.

The J gene is TRBJ2-7, the V gene TRBV5-1, with D possibly matching TRBD1 (6 bases). This CDR3 is 14 amino acids long. Germline loops: CDR1 SGHRS, CDR2 YFSETQ. Between the trimmed V and J ends, which lost 3 bases and 2 bases, there was a span of 12 bases. CDR3 sequence: CASSYRQATYEQYF. CDR3 nucleotide sequence: TGCGCCAGCAGCTATCGACAGGCCACCTACGAGCAGTACTTC.

This clonotype was detected many times. CDR3 sequence (DNA): TGTGCCAGCAGTTACCGGGACAGGGACGGCTACACCTTC. Protein: CASSYRDRDGYTF. The chain links TRBV12-3 or TRBV12-4 to TRBJ1-2, with TRBD1 matching over 9 bases. The length of the CDR3 is 13 residues. Trimming took 4 bases from V and 8 from J; bases not matched to a gene: 5.

This clonotype was seen a handful of times. CDR3 bases: TGTGCCATCAGTGAGCCGGGCGATCAGCCCCAGCATTTT. Amino acid sequence: CAISEPGDQPQHF. The chain has TRBV10-3 and TRBJ1-5; no firm D call. The ends were cut back, 2 bases at V and 5 bases at J, with 7 bases in the middle. This CDR3 comprises 13 residues. From germline, CDR1 is ENHRY and CDR2 SYGVKD.

This clonotype occurred a few times. The rearrangement joins TRBV12-3 or TRBV12-4 to TRBJ2-5; TRBD2 aligns across 8 bases. V was pared by 5 bases and J by 1 base, with 6 bases of the junction left unmatched. The CDR3 sequence is 15 residues long. The CDR3 bases are TGTGCCAGCAGTATTATCGGGGGGGCCCAAGAGACCCAGTACTTC. It encodes CASSIIGGAQETQYF.

This rearrangement joins TRBV3-1 to TRBJ1-4, with D unresolved. The V end lost 1 base, the J end lost 8 bases, and 14 bases lay between the germline ends. Germline V gene sequence: CDR1 LGHDT, CDR2 YNNKEL (reference sequence). The CDR3 is made up of 15 amino acids. In DNA, the CDR3 is TGTGCCAGCAGCCAAGTGTCCGGACCGGAGGAAAAACTGTTTTTT. Protein: CASSQVSGPEEKLFF.

The chain uses TRBV12-3 or TRBV12-4 and TRBJ1-4, with D unresolved. This CDR3 has 13 amino acids. With 6 bases removed from V and 8 bases from J, the gap between germline ends came to 13 bases. The CDR3 sequence: CASRLQLREKLFF. The CDR3 DNA reads TGTGCCAGCAGACTCCAGTTGAGAGAAAAACTGTTTTTT.

The chain carries TRBV27 and TRBJ1-1; 7 nucleotides line up with TRBD1. Germline trimming cut 5 bases from V and 1 base from J; bases unmatched to any gene: 7. The CDR3 is 15 residues long. The germline CDR1 and CDR2 sequences are MNHEY and SMNVEV (reference sequence). CDR3 in DNA: TGTGCCAGCAGTCCAGGGACAGTCGAGAACACTGAAGCTTTCTTT. Translating it yields CASSPGTVENTEAFF.

This rearrangement joins TRBV6-1 to TRBJ2-7; the D gene is possibly TRBD1 (6 bases). The germline gives CDR1 MNHNS, CDR2 SASEGT. This CDR3 comprises 15 residues. V was cut by 7 bases and J by 0 bases, with 16 bases left in between. The CDR3 region is CASISVTGSSYEQYF. In DNA, the CDR3 is TGTGCCAGCATCTCTGTGACAGGAAGCTCCTACGAGCAGTACTTC.